The entry below gives a single T cell receptor beta chain sequence along with its context. This entry belongs to a study of T cell changes during pregnancy in multiple sclerosis. Sequencing used immunoSEQ multiplex PCR; TCRdb keeps in-frame clones, though not all of them. The sample contains fewer than 45,000 clones, around nine tenths of which appear only once. The germline V gene encodes CDR1 SNHLY and CDR2 FYNNEI. V was shortened by 7 bases and J by 10 bases, with 19 bases between the two germline ends. CDR3 length: 13 residues. The origin of this receptor is a female donor in good health, enrolled as a control in a pregnancy study. This sequence joins TRBV2 and TRBJ1-2; tentative D call: TRBD1 (6 bases). Sequencing was performed on CD4+ T cells from peripheral blood mononuclear cells, taken after pregnancy. The CDR3 here is CASTRGVGLNYTF. The CDR3 coding sequence is TGTGCCAGCACCAGGGGAGTGGGGTTAAACTACACCTTC.